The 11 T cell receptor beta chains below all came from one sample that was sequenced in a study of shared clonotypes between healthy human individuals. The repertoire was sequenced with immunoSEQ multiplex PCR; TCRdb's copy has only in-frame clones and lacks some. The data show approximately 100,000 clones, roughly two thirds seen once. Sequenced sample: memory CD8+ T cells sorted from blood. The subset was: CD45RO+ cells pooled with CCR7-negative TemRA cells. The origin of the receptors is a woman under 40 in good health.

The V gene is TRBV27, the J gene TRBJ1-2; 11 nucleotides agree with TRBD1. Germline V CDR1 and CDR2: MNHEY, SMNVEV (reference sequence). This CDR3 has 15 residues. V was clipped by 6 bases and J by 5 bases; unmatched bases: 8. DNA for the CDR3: TGTGCCAGCAGGGAACGGACAGGGGGCGTTTATGGCTACACCTTC. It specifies CASRERTGGVYGYTF.

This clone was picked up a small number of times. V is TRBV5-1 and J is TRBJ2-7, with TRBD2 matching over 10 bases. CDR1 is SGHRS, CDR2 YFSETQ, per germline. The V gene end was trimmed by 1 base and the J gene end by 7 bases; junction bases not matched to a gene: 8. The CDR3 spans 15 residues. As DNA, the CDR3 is TGCGCCAGCAGCTTGTGGCTAGCGGGAGCATATGAGCAGTACTTC. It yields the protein CASSLWLAGAYEQYF.

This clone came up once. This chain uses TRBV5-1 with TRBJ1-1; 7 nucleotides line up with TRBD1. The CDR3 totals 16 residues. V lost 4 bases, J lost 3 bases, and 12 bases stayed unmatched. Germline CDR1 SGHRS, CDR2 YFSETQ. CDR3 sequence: CASSIQGRVRDTEAFF. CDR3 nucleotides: TGCGCCAGCAGCATACAGGGGCGGGTAAGAGACACTGAAGCTTTCTTT.

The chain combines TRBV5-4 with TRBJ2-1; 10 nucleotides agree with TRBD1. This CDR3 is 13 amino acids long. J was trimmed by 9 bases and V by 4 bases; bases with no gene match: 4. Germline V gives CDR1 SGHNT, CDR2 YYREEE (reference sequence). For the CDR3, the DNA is TGTGCCAGCAGCGGGGACAGGGGACGTGAGCAGTTCTTC. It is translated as CASSGDRGREQFF.

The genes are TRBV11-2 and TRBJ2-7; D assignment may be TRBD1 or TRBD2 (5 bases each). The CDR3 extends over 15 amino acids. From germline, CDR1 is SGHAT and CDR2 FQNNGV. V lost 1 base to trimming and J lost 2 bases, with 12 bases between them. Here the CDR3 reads CASSLVPGTTYEQYF. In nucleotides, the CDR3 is TGTGCCAGCAGCTTAGTGCCGGGGACCACCTACGAGCAGTACTTC.

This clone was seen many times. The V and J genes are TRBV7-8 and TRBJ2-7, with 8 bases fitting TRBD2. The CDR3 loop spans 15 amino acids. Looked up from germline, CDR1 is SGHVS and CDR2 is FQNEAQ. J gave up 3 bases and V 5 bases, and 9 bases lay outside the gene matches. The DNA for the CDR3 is TGTGCCAGCAGCATGACAAAGCGGGAGTACTACGAGCAGTACTTC. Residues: CASSMTKREYYEQYF.

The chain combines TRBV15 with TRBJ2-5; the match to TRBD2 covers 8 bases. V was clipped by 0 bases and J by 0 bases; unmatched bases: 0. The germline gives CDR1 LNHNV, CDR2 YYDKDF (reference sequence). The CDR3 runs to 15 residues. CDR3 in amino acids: CATSRELADQETQYF. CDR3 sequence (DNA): TGTGCCACCAGCAGAGAACTAGCGGACCAAGAGACCCAGTACTTC.

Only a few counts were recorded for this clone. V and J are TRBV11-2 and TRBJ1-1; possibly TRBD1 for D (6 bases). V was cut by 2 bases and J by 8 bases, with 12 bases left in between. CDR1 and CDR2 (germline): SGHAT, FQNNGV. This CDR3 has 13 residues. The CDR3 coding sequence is TGTGCCAGCAGCTTACAGTCCGGGACAGAAGCTTTCTTT. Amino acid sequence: CASSLQSGTEAFF.

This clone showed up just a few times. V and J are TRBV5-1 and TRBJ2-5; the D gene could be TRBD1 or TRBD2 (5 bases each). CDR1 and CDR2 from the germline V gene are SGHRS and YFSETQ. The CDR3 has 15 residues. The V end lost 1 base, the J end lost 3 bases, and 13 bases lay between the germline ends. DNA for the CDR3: TGCGCCAGCAGCTTGAGGGGACGGGTGGAAGAGACCCAGTACTTC. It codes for CASSLRGRVEETQYF. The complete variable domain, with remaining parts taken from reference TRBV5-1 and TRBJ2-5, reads KAGVTQTPRYLIKTRGQQVTLSCSPISGHRSVSWYQQTPGQGLQFLFEYFSETQRNKGNFPGRFSGRQFSNSRSEMNVSTLELGDSALYLCASSLRGRVEETQYFGPGTRLLVL.

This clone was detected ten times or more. CDR3 sequence (DNA): TGTGCCAGCAGTGGACTGGACAGCGAAGAAGCTTTCTTT. Amino acids: CASSGLDSEEAFF. The chain recombines TRBV6-1 with TRBJ1-1; D is possibly TRBD1 (6 bases). Trimming stripped 4 bases from V and 8 bases from J, with 14 bases between. The CDR3 sequence is 13 residues long. Germline-derived CDR1 and CDR2 are MNHNS and SASEGT.

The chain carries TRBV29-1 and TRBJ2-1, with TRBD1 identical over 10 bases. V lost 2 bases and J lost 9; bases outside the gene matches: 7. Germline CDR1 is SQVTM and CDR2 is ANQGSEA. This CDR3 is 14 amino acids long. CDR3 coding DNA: TGCAGCGTTGAAACGGGGACAGGGGTGGGTGAGCAGTTCTTC. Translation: CSVETGTGVGEQFF.